The 19 T cell receptor beta chains presented below share a single source sample, sequenced in a study of T cells after yellow fever vaccination. TCRdb ran MiXCR on the 5' RACE reads and lists one entry per CDR3 protein. The sample yields tens of thousands of distinct CDR3 sequences, around 3.3% seen once. Sequenced here: PBMCs, either bulk or a sorted T-cell subset (CD4+, CD8+, memory, or dextramer-sorted; not recorded which), sampled roughly 45 days after the first yellow fever vaccination. These receptors originate from a man aged 18 to 30 who received the YFV17D yellow fever vaccine.

In this sample, this clonotype turned up many times. This chain links TRBV5-1 with TRBJ2-6, with D uncertain. The CDR3 spans 16 residues. Germline loops: CDR1 SGHRS, CDR2 YFSETQ. V was clipped by 0 bases and J by 0 bases, with 7 bases between them. This CDR3 is CASSLVPVSGANVLTF. CDR3 sequence (DNA): TGCGCCAGCAGCTTGGTTCCGGTCTCTGGGGCCAACGTCCTGACTTTC.

This clonotype was observed many times. The chain uses TRBV20-1 and TRBJ2-3; D is possibly TRBD2 (6 bases). Trimming took 6 bases from V and 4 from J, leaving 17 bases between them. Germline CDR1 reads DFQATT; CDR2 reads SNEGSKA (reference sequence). The CDR3 is made up of 14 amino acids. This CDR3 reads CSAQLAGDADTQYF. In DNA form, the CDR3 reads TGCAGTGCCCAACTAGCAGGAGACGCAGATACGCAGTATTTT.

By share, this clonotype counts as medium-sized. The CDR3 is CASSPMGAYEQYV. The CDR3 DNA is TGTGCCAGCTCACCGATGGGGGCCTACGAGCAGTACGTC. V usage is TRBV18 and J usage is TRBJ2-7, with D perhaps given as TRBD1 or TRBD2 (5 bases each). Germline assignment: CDR1 KGHSH and CDR2 LQKENI. The CDR3 covers 13 residues. Trimming pared 3 bases from V and 2 bases from J, leaving 8 bases between.

This clonotype was seen at least ten times. The chain joins TRBV6-5 to TRBJ2-3; D unclear. The CDR3 has 14 amino acids. CDR1 is MNHEY and CDR2 is SVGAGI in the germline V gene. V was clipped by 2 bases and J by 5 bases, with 11 bases between them. In nucleotides, the CDR3 is TGTGCCAGCAGTTACCTCGACGGAGAAGATACGCAGTATTTT. Translation gives CASSYLDGEDTQYF.

In its sample, this clonotype was seen many times. The V call is TRBV12-3 or TRBV12-4, the J call TRBJ2-5, with a tentative D call TRBD1 (6 bases). The CDR3 runs 17 residues. Between the trimmed V and J ends, which lost 2 bases and 1 base, there was a span of 17 bases. The CDR3 here is CASSLRRQTGLQETQYF. DNA for the CDR3: TGTGCCAGCAGTTTACGACGGCAGACAGGACTCCAAGAGACCCAGTACTTC.

This clonotype was picked up many times. The chain combines TRBV6-1 with TRBJ1-1; unclear D gene. Germline values: CDR1 MNHNS, CDR2 SASEGT. The ends were cut back, 5 bases at V and 6 bases at J, with 19 bases in the middle. There are 15 residues in the CDR3. CDR3 DNA: TGTGCCAGCAGTCCCCTACCTAGAAACCAACCTGAAGCTTTCTTT. It is translated as CASSPLPRNQPEAFF.

This clonotype occurred many times. The V gene is TRBV7-2, the J gene TRBJ1-1; D possibly corresponds to TRBD1 (6 bases). Germline CDR1 reads SGHTA; CDR2 reads FQGNSA. The CDR3 sequence is 13 residues long. V lost 5 bases to trimming and J lost 7 bases, with 14 bases between them. CDR3 loop: CASSDGGVLEAFF. The CDR3 bases are TGTGCCAGCAGCGACGGGGGCGTCCTTGAAGCTTTCTTT.

By proportion, this clonotype is medium-sized. The chain is built from TRBV12-3 or TRBV12-4 and TRBJ2-1; D gene ambiguous. The length of the CDR3 is 15 residues. The V and J ends lost 7 bases and 1 base respectively, with 14 bases between them. The CDR3 DNA follows: TGTGCCAGCAACCATAGGCGAGTATCCTACAATGAGCAGTTCTTC. As protein: CASNHRRVSYNEQFF.

This clonotype was counted many times. The chain uses TRBV24-1 and TRBJ1-5, with D possibly TRBD1 on 6 matching bases. CDR3 size: 14 residues. The V end was cut by 5 bases, the J end by 11 bases, with 18 bases between. The V gene's germline CDR1 is KGHDR and CDR2 SFDVKD. In DNA, the CDR3 is TGTGCCACCAGTGTCGGGGGGGCGGATTCAGCCCAGCATTTT. It specifies CATSVGGADSAQHF.

This clonotype was seen ten or more times. This chain links TRBV4-2 with TRBJ1-2, with D hard to call. V gave up 0 bases and J gave up 8 bases, with 13 bases separating them. CDR1 and CDR2 (germline): LGHNA, YNFKEQ. CDR3 length: 14 residues. The CDR3 DNA follows: TGTGCCAGCAGCCAAGATCTAATGAGGAGGGGCTACACCTTC. It translates to CASSQDLMRRGYTF.

This clonotype was seen at least ten times. This chain links TRBV3-1 with TRBJ2-6; 8 bases map to TRBD1. CDR3 length equals 17 residues. Germline CDR1 LGHDT, CDR2 YNNKEL (reference sequence). Unmatched junction bases numbered 8, after V lost 5 bases and J lost 2 bases. The DNA of the CDR3 is TGTGCCAGCAGCGAGTTTCGGACAGGGACTGGGGCCAACGTCCTGACTTTC. Translation gives CASSEFRTGTGANVLTF.

This clonotype was seen many times. The genes are TRBV5-8 and TRBJ2-6; tentative D call: TRBD2 (5 bases). Germline V gives CDR1 SGHTS, CDR2 YDEGEE. Trimming removed 6 bases at V and 0 bases at J, with 16 bases between. The CDR3 contains 17 residues. The CDR3 region has the DNA TGTGCCAGCATAGGGAGTTCGACAAGCTCTGGGGCCAACGTCCTGACTTTC. Encoded protein: CASIGSSTSSGANVLTF. The full variable domain, in which reference TRBV5-8 and TRBJ2-6 provide the parts outside the CDR3, is EAGVTQSPTHLIKTRGQQATLRCSPISGHTSVYWYQQALGLGLQFLLWYDEGEERNRGNFPPRFSGRQFPNYSSELNVNALELEDSALYLCASIGSSTSSGANVLTFGAGSRLTVL.

In its sample, this clonotype was seen many times. The chain recombines TRBV5-4 with TRBJ1-1, with D perhaps matching TRBD1 (6 bases). Germline loops: CDR1 SGHNT, CDR2 YYREEE (reference sequence). CDR3 size: 13 residues. Trimming took off 4 bases at V and 1 base at J, with 8 bases between the two ends. The chain's CDR3 is CASSVGQNTEAFF. The DNA for the CDR3 is TGTGCCAGCAGCGTGGGACAGAACACTGAAGCTTTCTTT.

This clonotype has ten or more counts. V and J are TRBV6-2 or TRBV6-3 and TRBJ2-5; no clear D gene. From germline, CDR1 is MNHEY and CDR2 SVGEGT. Trimming shortened V by 6 bases and J by 2 bases, and 10 bases separated the two germline ends. The CDR3 totals 13 residues. The CDR3 DNA sequence: TGTGCCAGCAGCCCTCCTCTTCAAGAGACCCAGTACTTC. Translated: CASSPPLQETQYF.

This clonotype was observed at least ten times. The J gene is TRBJ2-1, the V gene TRBV5-1; D possibly corresponds to TRBD1 (5 bases). Germline CDR1 SGHRS, CDR2 YFSETQ. This CDR3 has 12 amino acids. V was trimmed by 3 bases and J by 7 bases, leaving 8 bases between them. The CDR3 nucleotides read TGCGCCAGCAGCTCTCAGGGAAATGAGCAGTTCTTC. It translates to CASSSQGNEQFF.

This clonotype was seen many times. The chain employs TRBV20-1 and TRBJ1-1, with D perhaps TRBD1 (5 bases). V dropped 3 bases and J dropped 0 bases, with 8 bases sitting between them. CDR1 is DFQATT and CDR2 is SNEGSKA in the germline V gene (reference sequence). CDR3 length: 13 amino acids. The CDR3 reads CSASGRVNTEAFF. Here the CDR3 DNA reads TGCAGTGCTAGTGGCAGGGTGAACACTGAAGCTTTCTTT.

This clonotype was seen repeatedly, ten times or more. This chain joins TRBV7-2 and TRBJ2-5, with 8 bases fitting TRBD1. V trimming: 5 bases; J trimming: 1 base; junction bases outside the gene matches: 3. Per germline, CDR1 SGHTA and CDR2 FQGNSA. The CDR3 runs to 14 residues. Here the CDR3 reads CASSAQGGQETQYF. CDR3 DNA sequence: TGTGCCAGCAGCGCACAGGGGGGCCAAGAGACCCAGTACTTC.

This clonotype was recorded many times. The V call is TRBV6-5, the J call TRBJ2-1; D is perhaps TRBD2 (6 bases). V was cut by 6 bases and J by 0 bases, with 15 bases left in between. The CDR3 runs 16 residues. Germline CDR1 MNHEY, CDR2 SVGAGI. The DNA for the CDR3 is TGTGCCAGCAGGCCCTACGGGAGAAGCTCCTACAATGAGCAGTTCTTC. This codes for CASRPYGRSSYNEQFF.

At least ten counts were recorded for this clonotype. This chain uses TRBV12-3 or TRBV12-4 with TRBJ1-6; perhaps TRBD1 as D (6 bases). CDR3 length equals 17 residues. V was shortened by 3 bases and J by 8 bases, with 20 bases between the two germline ends. This CDR3 is CASSFWGGVGSDSPLHF. Written as DNA, the CDR3 is TGTGCCAGCAGTTTTTGGGGGGGCGTCGGGAGTGATTCACCCCTCCACTTT.